This T cell receptor (beta chain) was retrieved from a study of a mutant IDH1 vaccine in newly diagnosed glioma. Comments on this clone: Antigen specificity is unknown.

V lost 3 bases to trimming and J lost 0 bases, with 10 bases between them. The CDR3 covers 15 residues. CDR1 MGHRA and CDR2 YSYEKL come from the germline V gene. Assay: immunoSEQ multiplex PCR; the TCRdb copy retains only in-frame clones and omits some. The top ten hold more than 10% of the sample, which has about 35,000 clones, roughly 89% seen once. The time point: week 47, end of study. One vaccine dose held 300 ug of mutant IDH1 20-mer peptide and came with topical imiquimod. The study gave patients eight vaccinations in weeks 1, 3, 5, 7, 11, 15, 19, 23. Those who donated had recent WHO grade 3 or 4 IDH1-mutant, ATRX-lost astrocytomas.

The TCR comes from a woman in her 30s with glioma. This specimen consisted of PBMCs, obtained from a glioma patient whose treatment included an IDH1 peptide vaccine. V gene TRBV4-1 combines with J gene TRBJ2-3; the D is unclear. In nucleotides, the CDR3 is TGCGCCAGCAGCCATCTACCGTATAGCACAGATACGCAGTATTTT. Its protein product is CASSHLPYSTDTQYF.